This T cell receptor (beta chain) was documented in a study of T cell responses to AZD1222 COVID-19 vaccine. TCRdb's table, derived via immunoSEQ multiplex PCR, lists solely in-frame clones and lacks some. This table holds over 110,000 clones, roughly nine tenths found once. Germline assignment: CDR1 SGDLS and CDR2 YYNGEE. The ends were cut back, 1 base at V and 0 bases at J, with 14 bases in the middle. The length of the CDR3 is 17 residues. The TCR was taken from an adult who received the AZD1222 COVID-19 vaccine. The gene calls are TRBV9 and TRBJ1-3, with D unclear. The specimen comprised peripheral blood, sampled 28 days after the second AZD1222 dose. CDR3 in DNA: TGTGCCAGCAGCGTATTTTTGACCTCGGGCTCTGGAAACACCATATATTTT. Its protein product is CASSVFLTSGSGNTIYF.